One sample yielded the 10 T cell receptor beta chains listed below, sequenced in a study of Ad26.COV2.S vaccination and SARS-CoV-2 variants. Sample treatment: roughly 20 received Ad26.COV2.S at low or high dose, single or two shots; about 5 received placebo; per-sample allocation not given. Day 63 after the first injection of vaccine or placebo was the sampling time. Produced via immunoSEQ multiplex PCR; TCRdb's table is partial and in-frame only. The sample records some 250,000 clones, approximately 88% being singletons. The sample in question was peripheral blood, obtained in a trial of Ad26.COV2.S vaccine versus placebo. The receptor source for this set is a person between 18 and 65 years old who received the Ad26.COV2.S COVID-19 vaccine or a placebo.

This clone appeared a few times. The chain couples TRBV27 to TRBJ2-5; maybe TRBD2 (6 bases). Germline loops: CDR1 MNHEY, CDR2 SMNVEV (reference sequence). Trimming shortened V by 3 bases and J by 5 bases, and 13 bases separated the two germline ends. The CDR3 is 14 amino acids. The CDR3 sequence is CASSLGTAGETQYF. CDR3 in DNA: TGTGCCAGCAGTTTGGGGACGGCGGGGGAGACCCAGTACTTC.

The V gene is TRBV29-1, the J gene TRBJ2-7; 8 bases are a match to TRBD1. The junction had 3 bases not matched to a gene; V was cut back by 2 bases and J by 0 bases. Germline loops: CDR1 SQVTM, CDR2 ANQGSEA. This CDR3 has 14 residues. The CDR3 DNA reads TGCAGCGTTGAACGTGACAGGGGCTCCTACGAGCAGTACTTC. It specifies CSVERDRGSYEQYF.

The chain couples TRBV18 to TRBJ1-2; 9 nucleotides align to TRBD1. CDR3 length: 15 residues. Germline CDR1 and CDR2: KGHSH and LQKENI. J was trimmed by 2 bases and V by 3 bases; bases with no gene match: 4. As DNA, the CDR3 is TGTGCCAGCTCACCGGGGGACAGGGCGAACTATGGCTACACCTTC. It yields the protein CASSPGDRANYGYTF.

This chain uses TRBV18 with TRBJ1-3; the D gene is possibly TRBD1 (6 bases). The ends were cut back, 3 bases at V and 0 bases at J, with 15 bases in the middle. The CDR3 is made up of 17 amino acids. Germline CDR1 is KGHSH and CDR2 is LQKENI. The CDR3 loop is CASSPTGTTTSGNTIYF. The DNA of the CDR3 is TGTGCCAGCTCACCTACCGGGACAACTACCTCTGGAAACACCATATATTTT. The entire variable domain, with the rest obtained from reference TRBV18 and TRBJ1-3, is as follows: NAGVMQNPRHLVRRRGQEARLRCSPMKGHSHVYWYRQLPEEGLKFMVYLQKENIIDESGMPKERFSAEFPKEGPSILRIQQVVRGDSAAYFCASSPTGTTTSGNTIYFGEGSWLTVV.

The chain recombines TRBV4-3 with TRBJ2-4; tentatively, D is TRBD1 (6 bases). Trimming left V 5 bases short and J 4 bases short, with 15 bases between. This CDR3 is 15 amino acids long. CDR1 and CDR2 (germline): LGHNA, YSLEER. The CDR3 protein is CASSAATGGKNIQYF. The CDR3, as DNA: TGCGCCAGCAGCGCCGCGACAGGTGGTAAAAACATTCAGTACTTC.

This rearrangement joins TRBV6-2 or TRBV6-3 to TRBJ2-7, with D unclear. The CDR3 contains 16 residues. Trimming removed 6 bases at V and 2 bases at J, with 20 bases between. The V gene's germline CDR1 is MNHEY and CDR2 SVGEGT. CDR3 in amino acids: CASSLSGPGGAYEQYF. The CDR3 DNA reads TGTGCCAGCAGCCTATCAGGTCCGGGCGGCGCCTACGAGCAGTACTTC.

This clone showed up just once. The V gene is TRBV7-2, the J gene TRBJ2-1, with 12 bases that match TRBD2. CDR1 is SGHTA, CDR2 FQGNSA, per germline. The CDR3 totals 17 residues. V shed 5 bases and J 7 bases; nucleotides not matched to a gene: 12. The CDR3 nucleotides are TGTGCCAGCAGCGCAACGCGACTAGCGGGGGCCAGGAATGAGCAGTTCTTC. It translates to CASSATRLAGARNEQFF.

The gene calls are TRBV10-3 and TRBJ2-7; D is perhaps TRBD1 or TRBD2 (5 bases each). CDR1 is ENHRY and CDR2 is SYGVKD in the germline V gene. V shed 0 bases and J shed 1 base, with 7 bases lying between them. The CDR3 covers 14 residues. The chain's CDR3 is CAISESGDSYEQYF. CDR3 DNA: TGTGCCATCAGTGAGTCGGGGGATTCCTACGAGCAGTACTTC.

This clone was observed a single time. The chain recombines TRBV4-1 with TRBJ2-7, with D hard to call. The V end was cut by 4 bases, the J end by 6 bases, with 10 bases between. Germline CDR1 and CDR2: MGHRA and YSYEKL. The CDR3 loop spans 12 amino acids. CDR3 DNA sequence: TGCGCCAGCAGCCGCAGGCCTTCCGAGCAGTACTTC. Translating gives CASSRRPSEQYF.

The chain joins TRBV25-1 to TRBJ1-1; D remains unclear. Trimming removed 1 base at V and 2 bases at J, with 8 bases between. The CDR3 consists of 14 residues. CDR1 and CDR2 from the germline V gene are MGHDK and SYGVNS. This CDR3 is CASSEWSGNTEAFF. The CDR3 coding sequence is TGTGCCAGCAGTGAATGGAGCGGAAACACTGAAGCTTTCTTT.